The next 21 T cell receptor beta chains were all read from a single sample in a study of blood T cell repertoires in COVID-19. Method: immunoSEQ multiplex PCR; TCRdb's copy keeps in-frame clones and lacks some. Among roughly 150,000 clones listed, around four fifths were seen once. Sample: peripheral blood. The origin of the receptors is a man between 70 and 80 years old with acute or convalescent COVID-19.

The gene calls are TRBV5-1 and TRBJ2-1; 10 nucleotides agree with TRBD2. CDR3 length: 15 residues. Germline V gene data show CDR1 as SGHRS and CDR2 as YFSETQ. Germline trimming cut 4 bases from V and 1 base from J; bases unmatched to any gene: 2. The CDR3 coding sequence is TGCGCCAGCAGCAATAGCGGGGGGTCCTACAATGAGCAGTTCTTC. Amino acid sequence: CASSNSGGSYNEQFF.

The chain combines TRBV19 with TRBJ2-7; TRBD1 aligns across 8 bases. The CDR3 runs to 14 residues. Per the germline V gene, CDR1 is LNHDA and CDR2 is SQIVND (reference sequence). Germline trimming cut 10 bases from V and 1 base from J; bases unmatched to any gene: 9. CDR3 DNA: TGTGCCACTAGCGACAGGGGTGGTTCCTACGAGCAGTACTTC. Protein sequence: CATSDRGGSYEQYF.

There are many counts of this clone. The chain combines TRBV2 with TRBJ2-2; 7 nucleotides match TRBD1. V was pared by 2 bases and J by 3 bases, with 6 bases of the junction left unmatched. CDR1 SNHLY and CDR2 FYNNEI come from the germline V gene. CDR3 length: 16 amino acids. The CDR3 sequence is CASSERGPIDTGELFF. CDR3 bases: TGTGCCAGCAGTGAAAGGGGGCCTATCGACACCGGGGAGCTGTTTTTT.

This sequence joins TRBV18 and TRBJ1-1; D not resolved. The V end was cut by 1 base, the J end by 1 base, with 7 bases between. Germline lookup yields CDR1 KGHSH and CDR2 LQKENI. The CDR3 runs 14 residues. The CDR3 nucleotides read TGTGCCAGCTCACCACTGGAGGGGAACACTGAAGCTTTCTTT. It translates to CASSPLEGNTEAFF.

This sequence joins TRBV5-4 and TRBJ2-7; perhaps TRBD2 as D (5 bases). Trimming took 0 bases from V and 3 from J, leaving 16 bases between them. The CDR3 length is 16 residues. Germline V CDR1 and CDR2: SGHNT, YYREEE (reference sequence). In DNA, the CDR3 is TGTGCCAGCAGCTTGGCGGGCAGCAGCGGCCACTACGAGCAGTACTTC. Protein product: CASSLAGSSGHYEQYF.

The V and J genes are TRBV16 and TRBJ1-1; D unclear. Germline-derived CDR1 and CDR2 are KGHSY and FQNENV. Trimming removed 0 bases from V and 7 bases from J, with 12 bases in between. The CDR3 covers 14 residues. The CDR3 sequence: CASSQSGTGFEAFF. The DNA of the CDR3 is TGTGCCAGCAGCCAATCTGGTACGGGGTTTGAAGCTTTCTTT.

The chain joins TRBV28 to TRBJ1-1, with D perhaps TRBD1 (5 bases). The CDR3 has 15 amino acids. CDR1 is MDHEN and CDR2 is SYDVKM in the germline V gene. The V and J ends lost 6 bases and 5 bases respectively, with 19 bases between them. This chain's CDR3 is CASSSPFGGVTEAFF. In DNA, the CDR3 is TGTGCCAGCAGCTCCCCCTTTGGGGGGGTTACTGAAGCTTTCTTT. The full variable domain, in which reference TRBV28 and TRBJ1-1 provide the parts outside the CDR3, is DVKVTQSSRYLVKRTGEKVFLECVQDMDHENMFWYRQDPGLGLRLIYFSYDVKMKEKGDIPEGYSVSREKKERFSLILESASTNQTSMYLCASSSPFGGVTEAFFGQGTRLTVV.

V gene TRBV11-2 combines with J gene TRBJ1-2; D perhaps matches TRBD1 (6 bases). Trimming took 5 bases from V and 5 from J, leaving 15 bases between them. The CDR3 loop spans 14 amino acids. Germline V gene sequence: CDR1 SGHAT, CDR2 FQNNGV. The CDR3 DNA reads TGTGCCAGCAGCCCGTCGGCGGGGGCGTATGGCTACACCTTC. This codes for CASSPSAGAYGYTF.

The chain recombines TRBV25-1 with TRBJ1-1; maybe TRBD1 (5 bases). Trimming took 7 bases from V and 7 from J, leaving 16 bases between them. CDR3 size: 13 residues. Germline CDR1 and CDR2: MGHDK and SYGVNS. The CDR3 DNA reads as TGTGCCAGCACGATAAACCTGGGGCGTGAAGCTTTCTTT. As protein: CASTINLGREAFF.

In its sample, this clone was seen a few times. The V and J genes are TRBV10-1 and TRBJ1-5; TRBD1 agrees at 9 bases. The CDR3 extends over 19 amino acids. The junction had 21 bases not matched to a gene; V was cut back by 8 bases and J by 4 bases. Germline CDR1 reads WNHNN; CDR2 reads SYGVQD (reference sequence). The CDR3 DNA sequence: TGCGCCAGCCTACTTCCGGGACAGGGAAAGGGGGAAGTGAATCAGCCCCAGCATTTT. Amino acid sequence: CASLLPGQGKGEVNQPQHF.

The rearrangement uses TRBV6-5 and TRBJ1-1; D gene unclear. Germline CDR1 is MNHEY and CDR2 is SVGAGI. The CDR3 loop spans 13 amino acids. V was trimmed by 6 bases and J by 0 bases, leaving 8 bases between them. The CDR3 nucleotides read TGTGCCAGCAGACAGAGAATGAACACTGAAGCTTTCTTT. This encodes CASRQRMNTEAFF.

This chain connects TRBV25-1 to TRBJ1-2, with D perhaps TRBD1 (6 bases). The CDR3 totals 14 residues. Deletions cut 6 bases from V and 4 bases from J, with 15 bases between. The germline CDR1 and CDR2 sequences are MGHDK and SYGVNS. For the CDR3, the DNA is TGTGCCAGCAGCCCGAAAGACAGGATCTATGGCTACACCTTC. It yields the protein CASSPKDRIYGYTF.

The chain combines TRBV5-1 with TRBJ1-1, with TRBD1 identical over 7 bases. With 4 bases clipped from V and 4 bases from J, the junction kept 4 bases outside the gene matches. This CDR3 spans 13 amino acids. Germline V gene sequence: CDR1 SGHRS, CDR2 YFSETQ. CDR3 in amino acids: CASSTTGVTEAFF. CDR3 bases: TGCGCCAGCAGCACAACAGGGGTCACTGAAGCTTTCTTT.

This chain connects TRBV12-5 to TRBJ2-5, with D tentatively TRBD2 (5 bases). Germline-derived CDR1 and CDR2 are LGHNT and FRNRAP. The length of the CDR3 is 13 residues. V dropped 2 bases and J dropped 2 bases, with 6 bases sitting between them. CDR3 nucleotides: TGTGCTAGTGGTTTGCGGGGACAAGAGACCCAGTACTTC. Translation: CASGLRGQETQYF.

The CDR3 region is CASSDLSGITEAFF. CDR3 sequence (DNA): TGTGCCAGCTCAGACTTGTCAGGGATAACTGAAGCTTTCTTT. The chain has TRBV18 and TRBJ1-1; D is possibly TRBD1 (5 bases). With 5 bases removed from V and 5 bases from J, the gap between germline ends came to 15 bases. Germline V gene data show CDR1 as KGHSH and CDR2 as LQKENI. The CDR3 has 14 amino acids.

J is TRBJ2-7 and V is TRBV27, with 8 bases that match TRBD2. The J segment lost 2 bases and the V segment lost 4 bases, leaving 1 base of the junction unmatched. CDR1 and CDR2 from the germline V gene are MNHEY and SMNVEV (reference sequence). This CDR3 is built from 13 residues. CDR3 amino acids: CASSSGGAYEQYF. As DNA, the CDR3 is TGTGCCAGCAGTTCGGGAGGGGCCTACGAGCAGTACTTC.

The CDR3 region is CASSRADGDYGYTF. For the CDR3, the DNA is TGTGCCAGCTCACGGGCCGACGGCGACTATGGCTACACCTTC. The chain is built from TRBV18 and TRBJ1-2; no firm D call. V was cut by 4 bases and J by 3 bases, with 12 bases left in between. Germline assignment: CDR1 KGHSH and CDR2 LQKENI. CDR3 length: 14 residues.

The chain combines TRBV7-2 with TRBJ1-3; the D gene is possibly TRBD1 (6 bases). The CDR3 has 15 residues. Per the germline V gene, CDR1 is SGHTA and CDR2 is FQGNSA. V lost 6 bases to trimming and J lost 2 bases, with 14 bases between them. CDR3: CASRPQGIAGNTIYF. The CDR3, as DNA: TGTGCCAGCAGGCCTCAGGGGATTGCTGGAAACACCATATATTTT. The full variable domain, with the rest looked up from reference TRBV7-2 and TRBJ1-3, is GAGVSQSPSNKVTEKGKDVELRCDPISGHTALYWYRQSLGQGLEFLIYFQGNSAPDKSGLPSDRFSAERTGGSVSTLTIQRTQQEDSAVYLCASRPQGIAGNTIYFGEGSWLTVV.

The V call is TRBV7-8, the J call TRBJ2-7; perhaps TRBD1 as D (6 bases). Looked up from germline, CDR1 is SGHVS and CDR2 is FQNEAQ. The CDR3 runs to 15 residues. V lost 5 bases to trimming and J lost 1 base, with 15 bases between them. CDR3 coding DNA: TGTGCCAGCAGCACAGACAGGATCCCATCCTACGAGCAGTACTTC. Residues: CASSTDRIPSYEQYF.

The rearrangement links TRBV6-5 to TRBJ2-7; 8 bases map to TRBD1. The CDR3 covers 15 residues. Per germline, CDR1 MNHEY and CDR2 SVGAGI. V shed 7 bases and J 3 bases; nucleotides not matched to a gene: 11. The CDR3 region is CASTPGQAGFYEQYF. In nucleotides, the CDR3 is TGTGCCAGCACCCCGGGACAGGCCGGATTCTACGAGCAGTACTTC.

CDR3 amino acids: CASSPDRGEQYF. CDR3 DNA sequence: TGTGCCAGCAGCCCGGACAGGGGCGAGCAGTACTTC. V usage is TRBV5-4 and J usage is TRBJ2-7, with TRBD1 identical over 9 bases. The CDR3 runs 12 residues. V trimming: 4 bases; J trimming: 6 bases; junction bases outside the gene matches: 2. Germline V CDR1 and CDR2: SGHNT, YYREEE (reference sequence). Full variable domain (missing parts from reference TRBV5-4 and TRBJ2-7): ETGVTQSPTHLIKTRGQQVTLRCSSQSGHNTVSWYQQALGQGPQFIFQYYREEENGRGNFPPRFSGLQFPNYSSELNVNALELDDSALYLCASSPDRGEQYFGPGTRLTVT.